This paragraph covers one TCR beta chain sequence. Its antigen is undetermined. Profiled with immunoSEQ multiplex PCR; TCRdb holds only in-frame clones, not every one. The sample records some 320,000 clones, roughly nine tenths being singletons. This sample was included in a study of cytomegalovirus exposure and HLA in healthy donors. Points from the study as a whole: Testing in vitro showed a few CMV-associated chains specific for CMV antigens. Among TCR beta chains, those listed as cytomegalovirus-associated numbered around 180. The classifier was said to identify cytomegalovirus status with high specificity and sensitivity.

The donors were members of the roughly 120-subject validation cohort (separate from the roughly 680-subject first cohort). Trimming stripped 3 bases from V and 3 bases from J, with 14 bases between. The germline V gene encodes CDR1 LNHDA and CDR2 SQIVND (reference sequence). The CDR3 has 16 amino acids. The chain links TRBV19 to TRBJ2-2, with D possibly being TRBD1 or TRBD2 (5 bases each). Specimen: PBMCs. The clonotype was recovered from a woman between 25 and 40 years old in good health and CMV-seropositive. The CDR3 DNA sequence: TGTGCCAGTAGTATCACATCAGGGAGTTACACCGGGGAGCTGTTTTTT. This sequence encodes CASSITSGSYTGELFF.